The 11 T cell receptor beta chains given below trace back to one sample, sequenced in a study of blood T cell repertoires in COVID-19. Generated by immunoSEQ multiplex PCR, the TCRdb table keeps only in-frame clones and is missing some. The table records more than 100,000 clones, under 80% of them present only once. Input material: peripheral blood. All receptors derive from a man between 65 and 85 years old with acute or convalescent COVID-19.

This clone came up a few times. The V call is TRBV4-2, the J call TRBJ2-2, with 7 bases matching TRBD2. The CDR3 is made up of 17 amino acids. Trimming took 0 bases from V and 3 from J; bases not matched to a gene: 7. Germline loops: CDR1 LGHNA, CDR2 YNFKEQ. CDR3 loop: CASSQESSGAHTGELFF. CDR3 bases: TGTGCCAGCAGCCAAGAATCAAGCGGGGCCCACACCGGGGAGCTGTTTTTT.

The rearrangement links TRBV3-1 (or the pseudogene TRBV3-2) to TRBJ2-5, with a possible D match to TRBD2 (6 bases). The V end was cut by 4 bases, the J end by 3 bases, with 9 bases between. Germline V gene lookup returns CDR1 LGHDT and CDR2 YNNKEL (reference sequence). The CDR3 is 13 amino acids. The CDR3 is CASSRRGEETQYF. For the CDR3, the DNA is TGTGCCAGCAGCCGGAGGGGAGAAGAGACCCAGTACTTC.

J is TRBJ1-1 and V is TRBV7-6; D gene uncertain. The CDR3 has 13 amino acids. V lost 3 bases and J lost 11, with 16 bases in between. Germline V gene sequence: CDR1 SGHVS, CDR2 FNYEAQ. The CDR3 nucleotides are TGTGCCAGCAGCTTGACACGCGCCGACCGGGCTTTCTTT. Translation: CASSLTRADRAFF.

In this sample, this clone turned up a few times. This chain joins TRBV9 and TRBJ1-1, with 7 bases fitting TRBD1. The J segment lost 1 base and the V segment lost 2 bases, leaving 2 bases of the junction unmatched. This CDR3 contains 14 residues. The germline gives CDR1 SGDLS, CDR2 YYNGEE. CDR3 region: CASSVKGANTEAFF. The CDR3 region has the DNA TGTGCCAGCAGCGTCAAGGGGGCGAACACTGAAGCTTTCTTT. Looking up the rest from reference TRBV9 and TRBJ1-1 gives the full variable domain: DSGVTQTPKHLITATGQRVTLRCSPRSGDLSVYWYQQSLDQGLQFLIQYYNGEERAKGNILERFSAQQFPDLHSELNLSSLELGDSALYFCASSVKGANTEAFFGQGTRLTVV.

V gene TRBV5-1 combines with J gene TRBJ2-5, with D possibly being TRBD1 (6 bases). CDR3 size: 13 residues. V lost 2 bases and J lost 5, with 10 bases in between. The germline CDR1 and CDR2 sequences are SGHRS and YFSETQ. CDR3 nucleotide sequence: TGCGCCAGCAGCTTCCCAGGGGAGGAGACCCAGTACTTC. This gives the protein CASSFPGEETQYF.

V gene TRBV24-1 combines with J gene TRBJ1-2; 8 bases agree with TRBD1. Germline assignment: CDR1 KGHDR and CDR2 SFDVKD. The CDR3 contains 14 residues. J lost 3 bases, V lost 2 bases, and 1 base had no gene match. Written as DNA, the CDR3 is TGTGCCACCAGTGATTCGGGACAGGACTATGGCTACACCTTC. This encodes CATSDSGQDYGYTF.

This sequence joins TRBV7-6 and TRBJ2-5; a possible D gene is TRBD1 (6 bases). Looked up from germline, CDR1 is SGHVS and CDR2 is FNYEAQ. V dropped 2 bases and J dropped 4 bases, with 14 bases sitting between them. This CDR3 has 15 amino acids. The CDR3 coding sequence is TGTGCCAGCAGCTTATTTCAGGGGTCCTTAGAGACCCAGTACTTC. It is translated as CASSLFQGSLETQYF.

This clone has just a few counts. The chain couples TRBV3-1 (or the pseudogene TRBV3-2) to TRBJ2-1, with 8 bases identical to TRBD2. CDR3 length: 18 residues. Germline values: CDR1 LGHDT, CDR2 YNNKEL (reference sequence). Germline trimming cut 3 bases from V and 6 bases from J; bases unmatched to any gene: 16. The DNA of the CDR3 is TGTGCCAGCAGCCACCGAGCCCGGGGGGGTAGCTTAAGCAATGAGCAGTTCTTC. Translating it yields CASSHRARGGSLSNEQFF.

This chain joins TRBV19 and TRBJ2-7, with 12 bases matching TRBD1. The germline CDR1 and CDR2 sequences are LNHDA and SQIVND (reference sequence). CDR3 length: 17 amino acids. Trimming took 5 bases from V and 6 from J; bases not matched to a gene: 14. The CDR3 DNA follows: TGTGCCAGTAGTGTCGCGCGGGACAGGGGGCGCAAGGGCGAGCAGTACTTC. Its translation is CASSVARDRGRKGEQYF.

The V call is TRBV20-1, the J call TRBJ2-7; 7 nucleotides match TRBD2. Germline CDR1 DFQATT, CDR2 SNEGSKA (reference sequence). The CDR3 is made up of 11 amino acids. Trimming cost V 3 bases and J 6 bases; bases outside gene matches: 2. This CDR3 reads CSASGGGEQYF. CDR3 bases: TGCAGTGCTAGTGGGGGGGGCGAGCAGTACTTC.

The CDR3 loop reads CASRKGGSYEQYF. The CDR3 DNA sequence: TGTGCCAGCAGAAAAGGCGGGTCCTACGAGCAGTACTTC. V gene TRBV6-5 combines with J gene TRBJ2-7; D might be TRBD2 (5 bases). The CDR3 loop spans 13 amino acids. Germline lookup yields CDR1 MNHEY and CDR2 SVGAGI. V gave up 6 bases and J gave up 1 base, with 10 bases separating them.